Following are 7 T cell receptor beta chains from one sample sequenced in a study of blood T cell repertoires in COVID-19. The method was immunoSEQ multiplex PCR; TCRdb's version includes in-frame clones alone and lacks a portion of them. Of under 75,000 clones in the sample, roughly 88% were seen once. The sequencing sample was made of peripheral blood. These receptors were taken from a human donor in a cohort sampled during active COVID-19.

CDR3 region: CASSLKGVNTEAFF. The CDR3, as DNA: TGTGCCAGCTCACTCAAGGGGGTGAACACTGAAGCTTTCTTT. This chain joins TRBV18 and TRBJ1-1; D is possibly TRBD1 (6 bases). The CDR3 length is 14 residues. In germline, CDR1 is KGHSH, CDR2 LQKENI. V was trimmed by 4 bases and J by 0 bases, leaving 9 bases between them.

This clone occurred once. The rearrangement uses TRBV4-2 and TRBJ2-1; D call uncertain. V gave up 0 bases and J gave up 6 bases, with 3 bases separating them. From germline, CDR1 is LGHNA and CDR2 YNFKEQ. CDR3 length equals 12 residues. As DNA, the CDR3 is TGTGCCAGCAGCCAAGACTCCAATGAGCAGTTCTTC. It specifies CASSQDSNEQFF.

This sequence joins TRBV2 and TRBJ2-7; TRBD1 is a possible D gene (5 bases). V lost 6 bases and J lost 9, with 21 bases in between. This CDR3 region has 14 residues. Germline values: CDR1 SNHLY, CDR2 FYNNEI. CDR3 bases: TGTGCCAGCAGAGTTAGAGTCGGTGCCCAGGGGCAGTACTTC. It translates to CASRVRVGAQGQYF.

The chain couples TRBV28 to TRBJ2-7; TRBD1 aligns across 10 bases. The CDR3 sequence is 16 residues long. CDR1 and CDR2 (germline): MDHEN, SYDVKM. Trimming at V came to 5 bases and at J to 1 base, leaving 8 bases not matched to a gene. The CDR3 DNA is TGTGCCAGCAGTCGGCCGGGACAGGGGTTTTCCTACGAGCAGTACTTC. This translates into CASSRPGQGFSYEQYF.

This chain connects TRBV18 to TRBJ1-1; D not resolved. This CDR3 comprises 14 residues. Trimming removed 2 bases from V and 6 bases from J, with 13 bases in between. CDR1 KGHSH and CDR2 LQKENI come from the germline V gene. The CDR3 reads CASSPARLFAEAFF. In DNA form, the CDR3 reads TGTGCCAGCTCACCAGCTAGACTCTTCGCTGAAGCTTTCTTT.

The chain links TRBV7-2 to TRBJ2-3; D perhaps matches TRBD2 (6 bases). CDR1 and CDR2 from the germline V gene are SGHTA and FQGNSA. Deletions cut 6 bases from V and 4 bases from J, with 17 bases between. This CDR3 has 15 amino acids. The CDR3 loop is CASSSVGSGADTQYF. The DNA of the CDR3 is TGTGCCAGCAGTTCGGTCGGGAGCGGAGCAGATACGCAGTATTTT.

The chain recombines TRBV2 with TRBJ1-5, with TRBD1 identical over 9 bases. V lost 11 bases, J lost 3 bases, and 5 bases stayed unmatched. The germline V gene encodes CDR1 SNHLY and CDR2 FYNNEI. This CDR3 contains 13 residues. CDR3 sequence: CAGGQGHNQPQHF. In DNA, the CDR3 is TGTGCCGGCGGACAGGGGCACAATCAGCCCCAGCATTTT.